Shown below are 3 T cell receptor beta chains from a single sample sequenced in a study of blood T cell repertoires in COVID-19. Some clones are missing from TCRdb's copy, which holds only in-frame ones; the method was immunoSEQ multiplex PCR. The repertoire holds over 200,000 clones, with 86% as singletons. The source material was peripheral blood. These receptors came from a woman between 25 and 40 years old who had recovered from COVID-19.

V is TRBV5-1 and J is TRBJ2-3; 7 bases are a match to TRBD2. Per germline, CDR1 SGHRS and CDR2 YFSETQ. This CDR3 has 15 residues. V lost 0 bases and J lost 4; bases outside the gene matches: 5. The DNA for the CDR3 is TGCGCCAGCAGCTTGGGGCAGGGAGGGGCAGATACGCAGTATTTT. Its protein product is CASSLGQGGADTQYF.

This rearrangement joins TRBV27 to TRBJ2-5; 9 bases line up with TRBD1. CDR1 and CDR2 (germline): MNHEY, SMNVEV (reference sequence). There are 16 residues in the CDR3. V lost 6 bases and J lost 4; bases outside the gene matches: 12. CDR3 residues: CASSNSGTGFAETQYF. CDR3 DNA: TGTGCCAGCAGCAATTCGGGGACAGGGTTTGCAGAGACCCAGTACTTC.

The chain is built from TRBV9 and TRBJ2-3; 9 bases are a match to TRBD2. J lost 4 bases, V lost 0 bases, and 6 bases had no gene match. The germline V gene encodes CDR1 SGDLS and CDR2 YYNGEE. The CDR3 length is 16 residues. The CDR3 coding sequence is TGTGCCAGCAGCGTAGATGGCGGGGGGGCCTCAGATACGCAGTATTTT. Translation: CASSVDGGGASDTQYF. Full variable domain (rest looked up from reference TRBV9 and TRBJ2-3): DSGVTQTPKHLITATGQRVTLRCSPRSGDLSVYWYQQSLDQGLQFLIQYYNGEERAKGNILERFSAQQFPDLHSELNLSSLELGDSALYFCASSVDGGGASDTQYFGPGTRLTVL.